These 23 T cell receptor beta chains originate from one sample sequenced in a study of blood T cells in healthy people across ages. It was with a sample-barcoded 5' primer and a J-beta primer mix that a second PCR of about 6 to 12 cycles was run. TCRdb redid the calling of the 5' RACE reads with MiXCR, one entry per CDR3 protein. Found here are approximately 2,000,000 distinct CDR3 sequences, about 39% of them singletons; the top ten hold under 30%. The sequencing input was blood. The receptors stem from a human donor in good health.

This clonotype was seen a handful of times. The CDR3 is CSVVGVAGVQETQYF. DNA of the CDR3: TGCAGCGTTGTAGGAGTGGCGGGGGTCCAAGAGACCCAGTACTTC. This chain uses TRBV29-1 with TRBJ2-5; 7 nucleotides match TRBD2. Germline assignment: CDR1 SQVTM and CDR2 ANQGSEA. The CDR3 sequence is 15 residues long. V lost 4 bases to trimming and J lost 1 base; unmatched junction nucleotides: 9.

This chain links TRBV15 with TRBJ1-4, with D perhaps TRBD1 (5 bases). From germline, CDR1 is LNHNV and CDR2 YYDKDF (reference sequence). The CDR3 extends over 14 amino acids. V was shortened by 3 bases and J by 0 bases, with 5 bases between the two germline ends. The CDR3 reads CATSRTATNEKLFF. The CDR3 DNA reads TGTGCCACCAGCAGGACAGCAACTAATGAAAAACTGTTTTTT.

The genes are TRBV27 and TRBJ1-2; 7 bases match TRBD1. CDR3 length: 15 residues. With 5 bases clipped from V and 0 bases from J, the junction kept 6 bases outside the gene matches. CDR1 and CDR2 (germline): MNHEY, SMNVEV (reference sequence). CDR3 DNA: TGTGCCAGCAGTCCCTACAGGGGTGCTAACTATGGCTACACCTTC. Its protein product is CASSPYRGANYGYTF.

The chain carries TRBV5-1 and TRBJ2-7, with TRBD2 matching over 7 bases. V was pared by 6 bases and J by 3 bases, with 12 bases of the junction left unmatched. Germline CDR1 reads SGHRS; CDR2 reads YFSETQ. The CDR3 has 15 amino acids. The CDR3 sequence: CASKRGYRGFYEQYF. The CDR3 DNA follows: TGCGCCAGCAAGCGGGGATACCGAGGATTCTACGAGCAGTACTTC.

This clonotype has only a few counts. The chain links TRBV4-1 to TRBJ1-1, with a tentative D call TRBD1 (5 bases). This CDR3 spans 15 amino acids. Germline assignment: CDR1 MGHRA and CDR2 YSYEKL. V lost 10 bases, J lost 1 base, and 19 bases lay in between. The CDR3 loop reads CATHSYGAKNTEAFF. The CDR3 coding sequence is TGCGCCACCCATTCCTACGGGGCCAAGAACACTGAAGCTTTCTTT.

The chain carries TRBV3-1 and TRBJ1-2, with 8 bases aligning to TRBD1. Germline V lookup: CDR1 LGHDT, CDR2 YNNKEL (reference sequence). This CDR3 has 14 residues. With V trimmed by 3 bases and J by 6 bases, 6 bases remained unmatched. The DNA for the CDR3 is TGTGCCAGCAGCCAGGGCAGGGGGCGAAATGGCTACACCTTC. Protein sequence: CASSQGRGRNGYTF.

Turning to this clonotype: Sequence at one end of the junction differs from germline and may be a read error. The chain joins TRBV20-1 to TRBJ2-3, with a tentative D call TRBD2 (7 bases). The CDR3 is 15 amino acids. From germline, CDR1 is DFQATT and CDR2 SNEGSKA (reference sequence). The CDR3 sequence: CSASGGGSGTDAQYF. The CDR3 nucleotides read TGCAGTGCTAGCGGGGGCGGGAGTGGCACAGATGCGCAGTATTTT.

This clonotype has at least ten counts. At one end the junction does not follow the germline gene, possibly because of a read error. The chain combines TRBV7-9 with TRBJ2-5; TRBD2 is a possible D gene (6 bases). Germline V lookup: CDR1 SEHNR, CDR2 FQNEAQ (reference sequence). This CDR3 is built from 13 residues. This CDR3 reads CASREGGQETQYF. In DNA, the CDR3 is TGCGCCAGCAGAGAGGGAGGCCAAGAGACCCAGTACTTC.

On this clonotype itself: The junction and the germline gene differ at one end; a read error may be behind it. The V call is TRBV10-3, the J call TRBJ2-5, with a weak D call TRBD1 (6 bases). The CDR3 consists of 17 residues. Germline values: CDR1 ENHRY, CDR2 SYGVKD. The CDR3 DNA reads as TGTGCCATCAGTGAGTCCGGCAAAGGGGGTCCTCAAGAGACTCAGTACTTC. This sequence encodes CAISESGKGGPQETQYF.

V usage is TRBV6-9 and J usage is TRBJ2-6; D unclear. The CDR3 sequence is 14 residues long. Germline V gene sequence: CDR1 MNHGY, CDR2 SVAAGI. DNA of the CDR3: TGTGATTCGGGTTCCCCCGGTGGGGCCAACGTCCTGACTTTC. This encodes CDSGSPGGANVLTF.

This chain links TRBV29-1 with TRBJ2-7, with D perhaps matching TRBD1 (6 bases). V gave up 7 bases and J gave up 0 bases, with 13 bases separating them. Germline V CDR1 and CDR2: SQVTM, ANQGSEA. The CDR3 length is 13 residues. The CDR3 region has the DNA TGCAGCGCCACAACGACAGGCTCCTACGAGCAGTACTTC. Its translation: CSATTTGSYEQYF.

The rearrangement joins TRBV4-2 to TRBJ1-5; unclear D gene. CDR3 length equals 13 residues. Trimming pared 0 bases from V and 9 bases from J, leaving 9 bases between. Per germline, CDR1 LGHNA and CDR2 YNFKEQ. CDR3 sequence reads: CASSQDGGRPQHF. In nucleotides, the CDR3 is TGTGCCAGCAGCCAAGATGGCGGCCGGCCCCAGCATTTT.

This clonotype was seen only a few times. In DNA form, the CDR3 reads TGTGCCACCAGTGAGCAGGGGGTAGGCACAGATACGCAGTATTTT. It specifies CATSEQGVGTDTQYF. The genes are TRBV24-1 and TRBJ2-3, with 7 bases matching TRBD1. The CDR3 consists of 15 residues. After removal of 4 bases from V and 1 base from J, the junction contained 4 bases not matched to a gene. CDR1 KGHDR and CDR2 SFDVKD come from the germline V gene.

This clonotype was picked up many times. This rearrangement joins TRBV10-3 to TRBJ2-4, with 8 positions matching TRBD1. CDR1 ENHRY and CDR2 SYGVKD come from the germline V gene. Trimming removed 3 bases from V and 0 bases from J; junction bases left unmatched: 10. The CDR3 is 18 amino acids. DNA of the CDR3: TGTGCCATCAGTGATGGACAGGGAAGGAGCCTAGCCAAAAACATTCAGTACTTC. It is translated as CAISDGQGRSLAKNIQYF.

This clonotype was recorded a few times. The genes are TRBV7-8 and TRBJ2-1, with 10 bases matching TRBD1. Germline values: CDR1 SGHVS, CDR2 FQNEAQ. The CDR3 covers 16 residues. V lost 5 bases to trimming and J lost 4 bases; unmatched junction nucleotides: 8. CDR3 protein: CASSPYGQGGYNEQFF. In DNA form, the CDR3 reads TGTGCCAGCAGCCCATACGGACAGGGGGGATACAATGAGCAGTTCTTC.

This clonotype was recorded a few times. The DNA for the CDR3 is TGTGCTAGTGTTTTTTCTCGACAGGGGTCGTCCTCTAGCACAGATACGCAGTATTTT. This encodes CASVFSRQGSSSSTDTQYF. V usage is TRBV12-5 and J usage is TRBJ2-3; 8 bases match TRBD1. The CDR3 spans 19 residues. J was trimmed by 0 bases and V by 7 bases; bases with no gene match: 18. Germline V lookup: CDR1 LGHNT, CDR2 FRNRAP. Supplemented by reference TRBV12-5 and TRBJ2-3, the full variable domain reads DARVTQTPRHKVTEMGQEVTMRCQPILGHNTVFWYRQTMMQGLELLAYFRNRAPLDDSGMPKDRFSAEMPDATLATLKIQPSEPRDSAVYFCASVFSRQGSSSSTDTQYFGPGTRLTVL.

This clonotype was seen a handful of times. The rearrangement links TRBV29-1 to TRBJ1-4; D is undetermined. Germline V gene lookup returns CDR1 SQVTM and CDR2 ANQGSEA. This CDR3 has 13 amino acids. Trimming cost V 4 bases and J 6 bases, with 12 bases left between them. For the CDR3, the DNA is TGCAGCGTTGGTAGAAGGCTGGATGAAAAACTGTTTTTT. This encodes CSVGRRLDEKLFF.

The table lists this clonotype with a few counts. The chain combines TRBV20-1 with TRBJ2-3; tentatively, D is TRBD1 (5 bases). Germline CDR1 reads DFQATT; CDR2 reads SNEGSKA (reference sequence). With 4 bases removed from V and 0 bases from J, the gap between germline ends came to 8 bases. This CDR3 is built from 13 residues. CDR3 sequence reads: CSANAGSTDTQYF. As DNA, the CDR3 is TGCAGTGCTAATGCAGGGAGCACAGATACGCAGTATTTT.

The CDR3 loop reads CASSLLRGRTNEKLFF. CDR3 sequence (DNA): TGTGCCAGCAGCTTGTTAAGGGGGCGGACTAATGAAAAACTGTTTTTT. The gene calls are TRBV7-6 and TRBJ1-4; 7 nucleotides agree with TRBD1. Germline lookup yields CDR1 SGHVS and CDR2 FNYEAQ. The CDR3 loop spans 16 amino acids. J gave up 2 bases and V 3 bases, and 6 bases lay outside the gene matches.

DNA of the CDR3: TGTGCCAGCAGCGTAAATTCTATGGGCACTGAAGCTTTCTTT. It codes for CASSVNSMGTEAFF. V usage is TRBV9 and J usage is TRBJ1-1; D remains ambiguous. Per the germline V gene, CDR1 is SGDLS and CDR2 is YYNGEE. The CDR3 is 14 residues long. Trimming stripped 1 base from V and 4 bases from J, with 11 bases between.

The rearrangement joins TRBV10-3 to TRBJ1-6, with D tentatively TRBD1 (6 bases). V was cut by 0 bases and J by 7 bases, with 13 bases left in between. Per the germline V gene, CDR1 is ENHRY and CDR2 is SYGVKD. The CDR3 is made up of 16 amino acids. In DNA form, the CDR3 reads TGTGCCATCAGTGAGTCGGGGGCGTGGGAGAATTCACCCCTCCACTTT. Translation gives CAISESGAWENSPLHF.

This rearrangement joins TRBV10-2 to TRBJ1-1, with D possibly matching TRBD1 (5 bases). The V end lost 3 bases, the J end lost 6 bases, and 17 bases lay between the germline ends. In germline, CDR1 is WSHSY, CDR2 SAAADI. This CDR3 contains 15 residues. The CDR3 bases are TGCGCCAGCAGTGATCGCCTCGACCGGGGCGCTGAAGCTTTCTTT. It specifies CASSDRLDRGAEAFF.

This clonotype came up once. CDR3 coding DNA: TGCAGCGTTGTTGTAGGCGAGGTGGTCGAGCAGTACTTC. Translating gives CSVVVGEVVEQYF. The chain recombines TRBV29-1 with TRBJ2-4; no clear D gene. The J call may be mistaken, given a closer DNA end match to TRBJ2-7. The CDR3 has 13 residues. Germline-derived CDR1 and CDR2 are SQVTM and ANQGSEA.